The clone carrying this T cell receptor (beta chain) has at least ten counts. Its matching antigen is unknown. Using RNA transcripts as the source, TCR beta CDR3 regions were amplified. The study used the HTBI primer set for a first-round RT-PCR of the TCR CDR3. Each CDR3 protein is one row after TCRdb ran MiXCR on the multiplex PCR reads. The repertoire consists of around 210,000 distinct CDR3 sequences, with less than 20% occurring once and the leading ten covering about 56%. The study based diagnoses on clinical symptoms, serum thyroxine and TRAb, thyroid ultrasound and orbital computed tomography. The data were taken from a study of T cells in Graves' hyperthyroidism and ophthalmopathy. Study overall: Sampling of peripheral blood happened at initial diagnosis, prior to any treatment.

Losses at the gene ends were 4 bases for V and 9 bases for J; bases not matched to a gene: 4. Germline CDR1 and CDR2: ENHRY and SYGVKD. The CDR3 has 13 amino acids. The study, taken as a whole, reports: Blood also carried most thyroid clonotypes expanded above 0.001.

Sequenced: blood. This sequence was found in a woman between 50 and 59 years old with Graves' hyperthyroidism. The J gene is TRBJ2-1, the V gene TRBV10-3; 9 nucleotides agree with TRBD2. In DNA form, the CDR3 reads TGTGCCATCAGTGGAGCGGGAGGTCGTGAGCAGTTCTTC. Amino acid sequence: CAISGAGGREQFF.